Listed below are T cell receptor beta chains from one sample, sequenced in a study of Ad26.COV2.S vaccination and SARS-CoV-2 variants. The protocol was immunoSEQ multiplex PCR, while the TCRdb copy is restricted to in-frame clones and leaves out a portion. There are about 420,000 clones in the sample; roughly 90% occur only once, and less than 4.5% lies in the top ten. The source material was peripheral blood, sampled in a trial of Ad26.COV2.S vaccine versus placebo. All receptors come from a person aged 18-65 years who received the Ad26.COV2.S COVID-19 vaccine or a placebo. CDR3s include the opening cysteine and the closing phenylalanine or tryptophan. The order of the fields is clone size, D gene, J gene, V gene, CDR3 protein, CDR3 DNA. A D gene is named only where the DNA matches it firmly. The listing skips clone size in some rows; elsewhere it reads once, few, many or a size class.

>.|TRBD1|TRBJ1-5|TRBV5-5
CASSKIGTGGTGQPQHF
TGTGCCAGCAGCAAAATCGGGACAGGGGGAACCGGACAGCCCCAGCATTTT
>.|.|TRBJ1-5|TRBV6-5
CASSYGVGQQPQHF
TGTGCCAGCAGTTACGGCGTCGGACAACAGCCCCAGCATTTT
>.|.|TRBJ1-5|TRBV28
CASRGGSNQPQHF
TGTGCCAGCCGGGGGGGGTCGAATCAGCCCCAGCATTTT
>once|TRBD1|TRBJ1-4|TRBV7-9
CASSLDRGGTNEKLFF
TGTGCCAGCAGCTTAGACAGGGGGGGAACTAATGAAAAACTGTTTTTT
>.|.|TRBJ1-1|TRBV6-5
CASSYSTALNTEAFF
TGTGCCAGCAGTTACAGTACAGCCCTAAACACTGAAGCTTTCTTT
>.|TRBD2|TRBJ2-5|TRBV28
CASSLPTAGVQETQYF
TGTGCCAGCAGTTTACCCACCGCGGGGGTCCAAGAGACCCAGTACTTC
>.|.|TRBJ1-6|TRBV5-1
CASSLGGLDNSPLHF
TGCGCCAGCAGCTTGGGGGGTCTTGATAATTCACCCCTCCACTTT
>.|TRBD1|TRBJ1-6|TRBV28
CASSPLRDRVSPLHF
TGTGCCAGCAGTCCGCTCCGGGACAGGGTATCACCCCTCCACTTT
>.|.|TRBJ2-7|TRBV6-1
CASSESGGPLSYEQYF
TGTGCCAGCAGTGAATCCGGGGGACCCCTCTCCTACGAGCAGTACTTC
>.|.|TRBJ1-1|TRBV12-3/TRBV12-4
CASRLNSEAFF
TGTGCCAGCAGGTTGAACTCTGAAGCTTTCTTT
>.|TRBD1|TRBJ1-2|TRBV6-5
CASNSDRAGGYTF
TGTGCCAGCAACTCCGACAGGGCGGGTGGCTACACCTTC
>.|.|TRBJ2-2|TRBV7-2
CASTPRSGGTGELFF
TGTGCCAGCACCCCCCGCTCGGGCGGTACCGGGGAGCTGTTTTTT
>.|.|TRBJ1-1|TRBV12-3/TRBV12-4
CASSLGDARAFF
TGTGCCAGCAGTTTGGGGGACGCGCGGGCTTTCTTT
>.|.|TRBJ1-4|TRBV11-1
CASSLGFDGDKLFF
TGTGCCAGCAGCTTAGGATTCGACGGGGACAAACTGTTTTTT
>.|.|TRBJ1-1|TRBV18
CASSAPGHLTEAFF
TGTGCCAGCTCAGCGCCGGGACACCTCACTGAAGCTTTCTTT
>.|TRBD2|TRBJ2-3|TRBV2
CASNRGGPTDTQYF
TGTGCCAGCAATAGGGGAGGGCCCACAGATACGCAGTATTTT
>.|TRBD1|TRBJ1-6|TRBV7-9
CASSRDSPGYNSPLHF
TGTGCCAGCAGCCGGGACAGCCCAGGCTATAATTCACCCCTCCACTTT
>few|.|TRBJ1-3|TRBV6-6
CASSYSTSGNTIYF
TGTGCCAGCAGCTATTCCACATCGGGAAACACCATATATTTT
>.|TRBD2|TRBJ2-1|TRBV9
CASSDLAGGPNEQFF
TGTGCCAGCAGCGATCTAGCGGGGGGGCCGAATGAGCAGTTCTTC
>.|.|TRBJ1-3|TRBV4-3
CASSPAGSGNTIYF
TGCGCCAGCAGCCCAGCGGGGTCTGGAAACACCATATATTTT
>.|TRBD1|TRBJ1-4|TRBV6-4
CASSASDRVGEKLFF
TGTGCCAGCAGTGCCTCGGACAGGGTGGGAGAAAAACTGTTTTTT
>.|.|TRBJ2-2|TRBV6-1
CASSVLGGLNTGELFF
TGTGCCAGCAGTGTACTGGGGGGACTGAACACCGGGGAGCTGTTTTTT
>.|TRBD2|TRBJ2-5|TRBV4-3
CASSQGRSGGQETQYF
TGCGCCAGCAGCCAAGGGAGGTCGGGGGGCCAAGAGACCCAGTACTTC
>.|.|TRBJ2-5|TRBV19
CASSIQSQETQYF
TGTGCCAGTAGTATACAGAGCCAAGAGACCCAGTACTTC
>.|TRBD1|TRBJ1-6|TRBV30
CAWSEGAENSPLHF
TGTGCCTGGAGTGAGGGGGCAGAGAATTCACCCCTCCACTTT
>.|.|TRBJ2-3|TRBV9
CASSTTGIPSTDTQYF
TGTGCCAGCAGCACCACAGGGATTCCTAGCACAGATACGCAGTATTTT
>.|TRBD1|TRBJ1-5|TRBV3-1/TRBV3-2
CASSQDRRSNQPQHF
TGTGCCAGCAGCCAGGACAGGAGGTCAAATCAGCCCCAGCATTTT
>.|.|TRBJ2-7|TRBV6-2/TRBV6-3
CASSYGGGTEATRQYF
TGTGCCAGCAGTTACGGGGGCGGGACAGAAGCTACGAGGCAGTACTTC
>.|TRBD2|TRBJ2-3|TRBV4-3
CASSRGVAGGADTQYF
TGCGCCAGCAGCCGGGGAGTAGCGGGGGGGGCAGATACGCAGTATTTT
>once|.|TRBJ1-1|TRBV29-1
CSVDGFSVTEAFF
TGCAGCGTTGATGGCTTTTCGGTTACTGAAGCTTTCTTT
>.|.|TRBJ2-2|TRBV7-3
CASSFDSYTGELFF
TGTGCCAGCAGCTTCGACAGCTACACCGGGGAGCTGTTTTTT
>.|.|TRBJ2-3|TRBV10-3
CAISGLAQPRADTQYF
TGTGCCATCAGTGGGCTAGCCCAACCCCGCGCAGATACGCAGTATTTT
>.|.|TRBJ1-6|TRBV19
CASSIPSWDRDSPLHF
TGTGCCAGTAGTATCCCGAGCTGGGATCGGGATTCACCCCTCCACTTT
>few|TRBD1|TRBJ1-5|TRBV19
CASSIGQGVSQPQHF
TGTGCCAGTAGTATAGGACAGGGGGTATCTCAGCCCCAGCATTTT
>.|.|TRBJ2-3|TRBV12-5
CASGLESIDPAGTDTQYF
TGTGCTAGTGGTTTGGAAAGTATTGACCCCGCAGGCACAGATACGCAGTATTTT
>.|.|TRBJ1-6|TRBV5-1
CASSPRQRTSSYNSPLHF
TGCGCCAGCAGCCCTCGACAGAGAACTAGCTCCTATAATTCACCCCTCCACTTT
>once|TRBD2|TRBJ2-2|TRBV5-5
CASQAGAANTGELFF
TGTGCCAGCCAAGCGGGGGCCGCGAACACCGGGGAGCTGTTTTTT
>.|.|TRBJ2-1|TRBV7-3
CASSSYPEREQFF
TGTGCCAGCAGCTCGTACCCCGAGCGTGAGCAGTTCTTC
>.|.|TRBJ1-1|TRBV19
CASSIQGGVSTEAFF
TGTGCCAGTAGTATACAGGGAGGGGTTAGCACTGAAGCTTTCTTT